The sequence of this TCR beta chain was determined in a study of human T cells and chemical hapten exposure. Concerning this clonotype: Its antigen is currently unknown.

General study findings and limits: Because all patients had alopecia, their immune responses might differ from healthy ones.

V lost 6 bases to trimming and J lost 8 bases, with 20 bases between them. The CDR3 runs 15 residues. Time point in this sample: patch test 3, about 24 weeks after DPC sensitization. Treatment denoted: therapeutic diphenylcyclopropenone sensitization with weekly scalp DPC. Single cDNA molecules in the library carried unique molecular identifiers attached during preparation. TCRdb processed the RACE reads anew with MiXCR; each CDR3 protein has one entry. The sample lists tens of thousands of distinct CDR3 sequences, 12% occurring once. Material: whole blood, obtained in connection with sensitization to the hapten diphenylcyclopropenone (DPC). The receptor was derived from a man younger than 40 with alopecia areata. Some clones in this sample may be carry-over from other donors' samples. V is TRBV12-3 or TRBV12-4 and J is TRBJ1-5; D not certain. The CDR3 coding sequence is TGTGCCAGCAGCAGCCGTATACCGCTCGAGGAGCCCCAGCATTTT. Protein product: CASSSRIPLEEPQHF.